A selection of T cell receptor beta chains follows, all from one sample in a study of cytomegalovirus exposure and HLA in healthy donors. The data were produced by immunoSEQ multiplex PCR, yet TCRdb's version contains in-frame clones alone and is incomplete. Altogether around 110,000 clones are present, 65% to 75% being singletons, with the ten largest covering 4% to 5.5%. The sequenced material came from PBMCs. The receptor set was obtained from a man younger than 45 in good health and CMV-seropositive. The CDR3 runs from the conserved cysteine through the conserved F or W. D genes are given only for firm matches. Expanded clones are given a class, and other clones once, few, many or no size at all.

abundance,j_gene,d_gene,v_gene,CDR3nt,CDR3aa
.,TRBJ2-5,.,TRBV9,TGTGCCAGCAGCGTGTCGACAAGTCTACAAGAGACCCAGTACTTC,CASSVSTSLQETQYF
.,TRBJ1-3,TRBD1,TRBV5-4,TGTGCCAGCAGCCCCCGACAGGGAGAGGAGTCTGGAAACACCATATATTTT,CASSPRQGEESGNTIYF
.,TRBJ1-2,.,TRBV6-6,TGTGCCAGCAGTCCCAACGTACGATACTATGGCTACCCCTTC,CASSPNVRYYGYPF
.,TRBJ2-1,TRBD2,TRBV2,TGTGCCAGCAGACGACTCGCGGGGGGGCTCAATGAGCAGTTCTTC,CASRRLAGGLNEQFF
.,TRBJ1-2,.,TRBV5-1,TGCGCCAGCAGCTTGGGACAACGGGAGTCGGATGGCTACACCTTC,CASSLGQRESDGYTF
.,TRBJ2-2,.,TRBV27,TGTGCCCCGCGGGGCGGGGAGCTGTTTTTT,CAPRGGELFF
.,TRBJ1-2,TRBD1,TRBV2,TGTGCCAGCAGTGAAGTCACTGGGACAGGGGGCTCTGGCTACACCTTC,CASSEVTGTGGSGYTF
.,TRBJ2-3,TRBD2,TRBV19,TGTGCCAGTAGTATCACTAGCGGGGGGAACACAGATACGCAGTATTTT,CASSITSGGNTDTQYF
.,TRBJ2-1,.,TRBV10-2,TGCGCCAGCAGTGTTCAGGGGCTGTCCTACAATGAGCAGTTCTTC,CASSVQGLSYNEQFF
.,TRBJ1-6,.,TRBV6-6,TGTGCCAGCAGTTATTCTCAGGGGCAGCGAGGCTCACCCCTCCACTTT,CASSYSQGQRGSPLHF
.,TRBJ1-1,TRBD1,TRBV28,TGTGCCAGCAGTTTACGAGTTTGGACAGGGGAGCCCAGCACTGAAGCTTTCTTT,CASSLRVWTGEPSTEAFF
few,TRBJ1-1,TRBD1,TRBV7-9,TGTGCCAGCAGCTCCACAGGGGGGATCACTGAAGCTTTCTTT,CASSSTGGITEAFF
.,TRBJ2-7,.,TRBV5-6,TGTGCCAGCAGCCCGGCAGGGAGGTCCGAGCAGTACTTC,CASSPAGRSEQYF
.,TRBJ1-2,.,TRBV28,TGTGCCAGCCTTTTCAGGGACAAGGACTATGGCTACACCTTC,CASLFRDKDYGYTF
.,TRBJ1-5,.,TRBV2,TGTGCCAGCAGTGACGGCAGGCCGCGCCAGCCCCAGCATTTT,CASSDGRPRQPQHF
.,TRBJ2-3,TRBD2,TRBV29-1,TGCGCGGGGGGCGGGGTAGATACGCAGTATTTT,CAGGGVDTQYF
once,TRBJ1-4,TRBD1,TRBV6-1,TGCGCCAGCAGGCCCACAGGGGCAACCGGTGAAAAACTGTTTTTT,CASRPTGATGEKLFF
.,TRBJ2-2,.,TRBV5-1,TGCGCCAGCAGCTTGGTTAGGGGGACCGGGGAGCTGTTTTTT,CASSLVRGTGELFF
few,TRBJ1-1,TRBD1,TRBV10-3,TGTGCCATCAGCCCGGGACAGCACACTGAAGCTTTCTTT,CAISPGQHTEAFF
.,TRBJ2-3,TRBD2,TRBV5-4,TGTGCCAGCAGCTTGGGCGGGGGGATGACAGATACGCAGTATTTT,CASSLGGGMTDTQYF
.,TRBJ1-1,.,TRBV27,TGTGCCAGCAGTCCCAATAGGGGCGCCACGACTGAAGCTTTCTTT,CASSPNRGATTEAFF
.,TRBJ2-5,TRBD2,TRBV6-5,TGTGCCAGCAGCGACCTCGGGGGGCAAGAGACCCAGTACTTC,CASSDLGGQETQYF
.,TRBJ2-7,TRBD2,TRBV5-4,TGTGCCAGCTCAACCCGGGGGGGGAGCTCCTACGAGCAGTACTTC,CASSTRGGSSYEQYF
.,TRBJ1-1,.,TRBV28,TGTGCCAGCAGTTTACCCCAGGGGAGGGGGGACACTGAAGCTTTCTTT,CASSLPQGRGDTEAFF
.,TRBJ1-6,.,TRBV6-1,TGTGCCAGCAGTGAACGGTGGGGAGGGAAATCACCCCTCCACTTT,CASSERWGGKSPLHF
few,TRBJ2-7,.,TRBV5-6,TGTGCCAGCAGCGTCGGCCGACATACCTACGAGCAGTACTTC,CASSVGRHTYEQYF
.,TRBJ2-7,TRBD2,TRBV4-1,TGCGCCAGCAGCCAAGGCCGACTAGCGGGATACGAGCAGTACTTC,CASSQGRLAGYEQYF
.,TRBJ2-1,TRBD2,TRBV7-2,TGTGCCAGCAGCCGGACTAGGCTCTGGGAGCAGTTCTTC,CASSRTRLWEQFF
once,TRBJ2-1,TRBD2,TRBV11-3,TGTGCCAGCAGCTTAATTAGCGGGGGGGCTAATGAGCAGTTCTTC,CASSLISGGANEQFF
.,TRBJ1-1,.,TRBV14,TGTGCCAGCAGCCAATTCCGGGTTGGGGCTTTCTTT,CASSQFRVGAFF
.,TRBJ2-2,TRBD1,TRBV4-1,TGCGCCAGCAGCCAAGTGCCGGGACAGGTGGGGTTCGGGGAGCTGTTTTTT,CASSQVPGQVGFGELFF
.,TRBJ1-6,.,TRBV6-6,TGTGCCAGCAGTTACGGGGCATCAGGGGCACCCCTCCACTTT,CASSYGASGAPLHF
many,TRBJ1-4,.,TRBV6-5,TGTGCCAGCAGTTACGGGCAACATAATGAAAAACTGTTTTTT,CASSYGQHNEKLFF
.,TRBJ1-2,TRBD1,TRBV15,TGTGCCACCAGCTTACCGGGACAGACTTACTATGGCTACACCTTC,CATSLPGQTYYGYTF
.,TRBJ2-7,TRBD1,TRBV29-1,TGCAGCGTTCTCCCGACAGGGGCGCCCAACGAGCAGTACTTC,CSVLPTGAPNEQYF
.,TRBJ1-2,.,TRBV4-3,TGCGCCAGCAGCCAAGATCGGGGGGCGTATGGCTACACCTTC,CASSQDRGAYGYTF
.,TRBJ1-2,TRBD1,TRBV6-5,TGTGCCAGCAGGCAGGGGGCGCGAGGCTACACCTTC,CASRQGARGYTF
.,TRBJ2-7,.,TRBV4-3,TGCGCCAGCAGCCCGGGACAATCCTACGAGCAGTACTTC,CASSPGQSYEQYF
few,TRBJ1-4,.,TRBV6-1,TGTGCCAGCAGTCTGGGGGCGGCAGAAAATGAAAAACTGTTTTTT,CASSLGAAENEKLFF
.,TRBJ2-3,TRBD1,TRBV27,TGTGCCAGCAGCAGGACAGGTTCAGATACGCAGTATTTT,CASSRTGSDTQYF
once,TRBJ1-2,.,TRBV19,TGTGCCAGTAGTATGGGAGCGGATGGCTACACCTTC,CASSMGADGYTF
.,TRBJ2-6,.,TRBV4-3,TGCGCCAGCAGCCCAGGCCCGGGGGCTGGGGCCAACGTCCTGACTTTC,CASSPGPGAGANVLTF